The entry below describes one T cell receptor beta chain. The antigen remains unidentified. These data are taken from a study of T cells in Graves' hyperthyroidism and ophthalmopathy. Study-wide background: Peripheral blood was acquired at first diagnosis, ahead of any therapy whatsoever.

Study observations and caveats: Most clonotypes that expanded in the thyroid above 0.001 also showed up in blood. A 13 V-J signature model discriminated ophthalmopathy versus stable hyperthyroidism.

For the diagnoses, clinical symptoms, serum thyroxine and TRAb, thyroid ultrasound and orbital computed tomography were used. The CDR3 is made up of 13 amino acids. Germline CDR1 DFQATT, CDR2 SNEGSKA (reference sequence). The germline V and J ends were trimmed by 0 bases and 6 bases, with 9 bases remaining between them. There were TCR beta CDR3 regions amplified from RNA transcripts. The primer set for the first-round RT-PCR of the TCR CDR3 was HTBI. TCRdb processed the multiplex PCR reads anew with MiXCR; each CDR3 protein has one entry. The sample holds about 600,000 distinct CDR3 sequences; more than 15% are singletons and the top ten take roughly 3.5%.

This receptor was identified in a woman in her forties with Graves' ophthalmopathy. The chain carries TRBV20-1 and TRBJ2-1; no clear D. What was sequenced was blood. CDR3 sequence: CSARDTLINEQFF. The CDR3 DNA follows: TGCAGTGCTAGAGATACGCTGATCAATGAGCAGTTCTTC.